This T cell receptor beta chain was retrieved from a study of patients and donors after allogeneic stem cell transplantation. From germline, CDR1 is SGHTA and CDR2 FQGNSA. This CDR3 region has 15 residues. The V end lost 2 bases, the J end lost 9 bases, and 14 bases lay between the germline ends. This clonotype was found many times. Each CDR3 protein gets one entry after TCRdb re-called the RT-PCR reads with MiXCR. The sample lists 9,000 to 10,000 distinct CDR3 sequences, 5.5% to 6% occurring once. Specimen: blood, either unsorted or a sorted T cell fraction (not recorded which). The sequence was obtained from a human donor who was either an allogeneic HSCT recipient or a stem cell or donor lymphocyte infusion donor (not recorded which). It is not recorded whose cells these are; they may come from a transplant donor. This chain uses TRBV7-2 with TRBJ1-6; possible D gene TRBD1, 6 bases. The CDR3 sequence is CASSLPGTISSPLHF. In nucleotides, the CDR3 is TGTGCCAGCAGCTTACCCGGGACAATTTCTTCACCCCTCCACTTT. The full variable domain, in which reference TRBV7-2 and TRBJ1-6 provide the parts outside the CDR3, is GAGVSQSPSNKVTEKGKDVELRCDPISGHTALYWYRQSLGQGLEFLIYFQGNSAPDKSGLPSDRFSAERTGGSVSTLTIQRTQQEDSAVYLCASSLPGTISSPLHFGNGTRLTVT.